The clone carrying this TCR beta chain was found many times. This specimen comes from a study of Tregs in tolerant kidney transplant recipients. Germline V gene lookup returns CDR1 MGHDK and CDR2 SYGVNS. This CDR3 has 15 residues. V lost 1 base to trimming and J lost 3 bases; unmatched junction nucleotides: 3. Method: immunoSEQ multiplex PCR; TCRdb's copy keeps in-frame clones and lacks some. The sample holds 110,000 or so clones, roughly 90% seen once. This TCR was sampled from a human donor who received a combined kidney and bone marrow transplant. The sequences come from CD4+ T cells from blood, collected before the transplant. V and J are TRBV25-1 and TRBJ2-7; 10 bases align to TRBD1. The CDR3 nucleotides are TGTGCCAGCAGTGAATTGGGACAGGGGCGCTACGAGCAGTACTTC. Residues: CASSELGQGRYEQYF.